One and the same sample provided the 16 T cell receptor beta chains below, sequenced in a study of T cell changes during pregnancy in multiple sclerosis. The assay was immunoSEQ multiplex PCR, and TCRdb's table has in-frame clones only and misses some. This table holds under 80,000 clones, approximately 92% found once. The sequences come from peripheral blood, collected before pregnancy. Receptors originate from a female donor with multiple sclerosis, enrolled in a pregnancy study.

This chain connects TRBV7-9 to TRBJ2-1; 12 bases map to TRBD2. In germline, CDR1 is SEHNR, CDR2 FQNEAQ (reference sequence). There are 16 residues in the CDR3. The V gene end was trimmed by 1 base and the J gene end by 2 bases; junction bases not matched to a gene: 0. The chain's CDR3 is CASSLGLAGAYNEQFF. Written as DNA, the CDR3 is TGTGCCAGCAGCTTAGGACTAGCGGGGGCCTACAATGAGCAGTTCTTC.

The chain carries TRBV4-3 and TRBJ2-1; TRBD2 agrees at 11 bases. The CDR3 has 15 residues. Germline lookup yields CDR1 LGHNA and CDR2 YSLEER. V trimming: 5 bases; J trimming: 3 bases; junction bases outside the gene matches: 3. The CDR3 reads CASSIGTSGYNEQFF. DNA of the CDR3: TGCGCCAGCAGCATCGGGACTAGCGGCTACAATGAGCAGTTCTTC.

The chain uses TRBV27 and TRBJ2-1; D may be TRBD2 (5 bases). The germline CDR1 and CDR2 sequences are MNHEY and SMNVEV (reference sequence). V was shortened by 5 bases and J by 5 bases, with 13 bases between the two germline ends. The CDR3 length is 14 residues. CDR3 DNA sequence: TGTGCCAGCAGTGTCCTAGCCTCTCACAATGAGCAGTTCTTC. It translates to CASSVLASHNEQFF.

The rearrangement uses TRBV7-6 and TRBJ2-7, with a weak D call TRBD2 (5 bases). Germline V CDR1 and CDR2: SGHVS, FNYEAQ. The CDR3 has 15 residues. The V end was cut by 2 bases, the J end by 0 bases, with 11 bases between. The CDR3 reads CASSLSGSSSYEQYF. For the CDR3, the DNA is TGTGCCAGCAGCTTAAGCGGTTCGAGCTCCTACGAGCAGTACTTC.

The chain links TRBV7-2 to TRBJ2-2; 13 bases line up with TRBD2. Germline V gene data show CDR1 as SGHTA and CDR2 as FQGNSA. The CDR3 has 17 amino acids. J was trimmed by 5 bases and V by 4 bases; bases with no gene match: 7. The CDR3 reads CASSSGLAGAGTGELFF. CDR3 DNA sequence: TGTGCCAGCAGCTCAGGACTAGCGGGGGCGGGGACCGGGGAGCTGTTTTTT.

This clone was observed once. The chain is built from TRBV19 and TRBJ1-2, with D tentatively TRBD1 (6 bases). CDR1 and CDR2 from the germline V gene are LNHDA and SQIVND (reference sequence). The CDR3 runs 12 residues. V lost 0 bases and J 7 bases, leaving 6 bases between the germline ends. CDR3 coding DNA: TGTGCCAGTAGTATAGAAGGGGGTGGCTACACCTTC. This codes for CASSIEGGGYTF.

The V call is TRBV10-3, the J call TRBJ1-2, with a tentative D call TRBD1 (5 bases). Per germline, CDR1 ENHRY and CDR2 SYGVKD. Deletions cut 7 bases from V and 1 base from J, with 10 bases between. The CDR3 has 13 amino acids. CDR3 amino acids: CAIIADNNYGYTF. In nucleotides, the CDR3 is TGTGCCATCATAGCGGACAATAACTATGGCTACACCTTC.

The V call is TRBV28, the J call TRBJ1-2; 7 positions match TRBD1. Looked up from germline, CDR1 is MDHEN and CDR2 is SYDVKM. The CDR3 spans 14 residues. J gave up 3 bases and V 5 bases, and 6 bases lay outside the gene matches. For the CDR3, the DNA is TGTGCCAGCAGTATCCGACAGGGACACTATGGCTACACCTTC. This gives the protein CASSIRQGHYGYTF.

V usage is TRBV19 and J usage is TRBJ2-3, with TRBD2 as a possible D gene (6 bases). Germline CDR1 LNHDA, CDR2 SQIVND (reference sequence). V dropped 5 bases and J dropped 3 bases, with 18 bases sitting between them. The CDR3 extends over 16 amino acids. Here the CDR3 reads CASSLRRGRGTDTQYF. In DNA form, the CDR3 reads TGTGCCAGTAGTCTCAGGCGGGGCAGAGGGACAGATACGCAGTATTTT.

This chain joins TRBV6-6 and TRBJ2-1; D is possibly TRBD1 (5 bases). CDR1 MNHNY and CDR2 SVGAGI come from the germline V gene (reference sequence). The CDR3 sequence is 14 residues long. The V and J ends lost 2 bases and 9 bases respectively, with 14 bases between them. DNA of the CDR3: TGTGCCAGCAGTTACGTGCAGGGTGTTGGTGAGCAGTTCTTC. Translation gives CASSYVQGVGEQFF.

The gene calls are TRBV7-3 and TRBJ2-1, with 7 nucleotides matching TRBD2. The CDR3 consists of 17 residues. CDR1 and CDR2 (germline): SGHTA, FQGTGA. V shed 1 base and J 8 bases; nucleotides not matched to a gene: 14. This CDR3 reads CASSLNPGLVEMDEQFF. In DNA form, the CDR3 reads TGTGCCAGCAGCTTAAATCCCGGACTAGTCGAGATGGATGAGCAGTTCTTC.

V and J are TRBV7-9 and TRBJ2-5; D may be TRBD1 (6 bases). CDR1 and CDR2 from the germline V gene are SEHNR and FQNEAQ (reference sequence). This CDR3 has 15 amino acids. V dropped 1 base and J dropped 5 bases, with 14 bases sitting between them. In nucleotides, the CDR3 is TGTGCCAGCAGCTTAGGGCAGGGGTTGGAGGAGACCCAGTACTTC. It codes for CASSLGQGLEETQYF.

The chain links TRBV19 to TRBJ2-3; 9 bases match TRBD2. Losses at the gene ends were 6 bases for V and 0 bases for J; bases not matched to a gene: 4. The CDR3 has 15 amino acids. Germline CDR1 and CDR2: LNHDA and SQIVND (reference sequence). The CDR3 loop is CASRTSGTSTDTQYF. CDR3 in DNA: TGTGCCAGTAGGACTAGCGGCACTAGCACAGATACGCAGTATTTT.

The rearrangement links TRBV6-5 to TRBJ1-2; weak D call: TRBD1 (6 bases). Trimming pared 6 bases from V and 8 bases from J, leaving 16 bases between. CDR1 and CDR2 from the germline V gene are MNHEY and SVGAGI. The CDR3 totals 13 residues. This CDR3 is CASRWRGGSGYTF. CDR3 DNA sequence: TGTGCCAGCAGATGGAGAGGGGGTAGCGGCTACACCTTC.

The chain joins TRBV14 to TRBJ2-5; 11 bases are shared with TRBD1. Germline V gives CDR1 SGHDN, CDR2 FVKESK. V trimming: 3 bases; J trimming: 5 bases; junction bases outside the gene matches: 8. This CDR3 has 16 residues. The CDR3 nucleotides read TGTGCCAGCAGCCACGGACAGGGGGCTTTGAGGGAGACCCAGTACTTC. Translation gives CASSHGQGALRETQYF.

This chain connects TRBV11-3 to TRBJ2-1, with D unresolved. The CDR3 sequence is 14 residues long. The V gene's germline CDR1 is SGHNT and CDR2 YENEEA. The V gene lost 1 base and the J gene lost 5 bases, with 9 bases spanning the gap. The CDR3 nucleotides read TGTGCCAGCAGCTTAGGGGCAGGAAACAATGAGCAGTTCTTC. It specifies CASSLGAGNNEQFF.